This T cell receptor (beta chain) is drawn from a study of identical twins. Germline assignment: CDR1 MNHNS and CDR2 SASEGT. The CDR3 extends over 13 amino acids. Trimming removed 10 bases at V and 0 bases at J, with 13 bases between. From the 5' RACE reads, TCRdb called clonotypes with MiXCR, one entry per CDR3 protein. The sample consists of over 200,000 distinct CDR3 sequences, 5.5% to 7.5% of them appearing once. Many counts were recorded for this clonotype. The target antigen is unknown. Study outcomes and limitations: Twin-shared out-of-frame alpha sequences showed excess low generation probability. Insertion counts were lower in abundant cord blood beta clonotypes, a trend that memory repertoires did not show.

The sample also formed part of further work on T cells expressing NK-cell markers. According to that study: Seropositivity for HCMV was found in seven of the eight sequenced donors, with one seronegative.

The receptor was isolated from a woman aged 18-29 years in good health. The chain carries TRBV6-1 and TRBJ2-7; D may be TRBD1 (7 bases). The source material was CD8+ T cells sorted from blood. CDR3 residues: CATRRDSSYEQYF. CDR3 nucleotide sequence: TGTGCCACCAGGCGGGACAGCTCCTACGAGCAGTACTTC.